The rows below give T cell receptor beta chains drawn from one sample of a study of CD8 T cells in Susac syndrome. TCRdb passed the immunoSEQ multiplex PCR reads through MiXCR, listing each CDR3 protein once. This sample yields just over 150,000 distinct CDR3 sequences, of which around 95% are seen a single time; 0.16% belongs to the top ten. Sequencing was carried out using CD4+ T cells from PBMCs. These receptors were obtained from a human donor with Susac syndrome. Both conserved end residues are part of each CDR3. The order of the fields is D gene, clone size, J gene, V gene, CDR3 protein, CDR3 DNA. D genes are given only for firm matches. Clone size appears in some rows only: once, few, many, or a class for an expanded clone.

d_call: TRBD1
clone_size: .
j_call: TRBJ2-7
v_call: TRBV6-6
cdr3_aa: CASSWGQGYEQYF
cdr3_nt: TGTGCCAGCAGTTGGGGACAGGGTTACGAGCAGTACTTC

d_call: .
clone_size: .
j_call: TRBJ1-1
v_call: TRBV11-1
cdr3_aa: CASSPWTDMNTEAFF
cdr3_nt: TGTGCCAGCAGCCCTTGGACAGATATGAACACTGAAGCTTTCTTT

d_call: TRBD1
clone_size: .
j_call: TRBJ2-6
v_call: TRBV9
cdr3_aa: CASSAGDLRGPGANVLTF
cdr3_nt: TGTGCCAGCAGCGCGGGCGACCTCAGGGGGCCTGGGGCCAACGTCCTGACTTTC

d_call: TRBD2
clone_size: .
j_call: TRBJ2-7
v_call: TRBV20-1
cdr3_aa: CSARTRTSPYEQYF
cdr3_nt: TGCAGTGCCCGTACTAGGACTAGCCCATACGAGCAGTACTTC

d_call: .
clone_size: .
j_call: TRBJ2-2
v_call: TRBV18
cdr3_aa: CASSPPPGHGELFF
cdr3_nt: TGTGCCAGCTCACCACCTCCGGGGCACGGGGAGCTGTTTTTT

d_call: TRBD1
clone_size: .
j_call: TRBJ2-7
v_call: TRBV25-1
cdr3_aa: CASSPGTGWSYEQYF
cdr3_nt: TGTGCCAGCAGTCCCGGGACAGGGTGGTCCTACGAGCAGTACTTC

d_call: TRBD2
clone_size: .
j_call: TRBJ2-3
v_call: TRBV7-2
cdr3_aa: CASSLTSGGAGGTDTQYF
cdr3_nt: TGTGCCAGCAGCCTGACTAGCGGGGGGGCAGGCGGCACAGATACGCAGTATTTT

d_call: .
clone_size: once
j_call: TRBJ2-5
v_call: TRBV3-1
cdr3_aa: CASSLPWVASKETQYF
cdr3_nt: TGTGCCAGCAGCCTACCCTGGGTAGCGAGCAAAGAGACCCAGTACTTC

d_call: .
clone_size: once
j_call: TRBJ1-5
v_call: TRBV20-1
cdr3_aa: CSAQRGADSNQPQHF
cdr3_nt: TGCAGTGCCCAAAGGGGGGCGGATAGCAATCAGCCCCAGCATTTT

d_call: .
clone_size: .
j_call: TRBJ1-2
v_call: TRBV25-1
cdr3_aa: CASSEASPHYGYTF
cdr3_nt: TGTGCCAGCAGTGAAGCGTCACCACACTATGGCTACACCTTC

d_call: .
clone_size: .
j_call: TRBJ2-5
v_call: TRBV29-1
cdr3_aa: CSVSGHFQETQYF
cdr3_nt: TGCAGCGTTTCGGGACACTTCCAAGAGACCCAGTACTTC

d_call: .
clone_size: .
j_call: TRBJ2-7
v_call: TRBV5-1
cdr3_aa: CASSLRRTEQYF
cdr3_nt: TGCGCCAGCAGCTTGCGACGTACGGAGCAGTACTTC

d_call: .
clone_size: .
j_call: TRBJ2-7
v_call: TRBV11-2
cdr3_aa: CASSLDRGRIYEQYF
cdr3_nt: TGTGCCAGCAGCTTAGATCGAGGGAGGATCTACGAGCAGTACTTC

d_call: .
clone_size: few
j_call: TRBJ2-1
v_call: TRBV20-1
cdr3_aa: CSALNYNEQFF
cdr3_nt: TGCAGTGCTTTAAACTACAATGAGCAGTTCTTC

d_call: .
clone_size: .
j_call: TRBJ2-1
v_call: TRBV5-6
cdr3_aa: CASNQRGAVGYNEQFF
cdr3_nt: TGTGCCAGCAACCAACGGGGGGCTGTAGGGTACAATGAGCAGTTCTTC

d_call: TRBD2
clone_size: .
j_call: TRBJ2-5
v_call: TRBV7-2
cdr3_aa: CASRVAGSETQYF
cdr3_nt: TGTGCCAGCAGGGTAGCGGGGTCGGAGACCCAGTACTTC

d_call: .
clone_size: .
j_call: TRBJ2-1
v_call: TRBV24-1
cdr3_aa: CATSRGDSYNEQFF
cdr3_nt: TGTGCCACCAGTAGGGGCGATTCCTACAATGAGCAGTTCTTC

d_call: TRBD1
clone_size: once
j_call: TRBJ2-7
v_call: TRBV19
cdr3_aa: CATDGQGTGEQYF
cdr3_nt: TGTGCCACTGACGGACAGGGGACGGGCGAGCAGTACTTC

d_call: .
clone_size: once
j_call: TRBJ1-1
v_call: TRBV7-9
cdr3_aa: CASSLGESLGAFF
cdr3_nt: TGTGCCAGCAGCTTAGGGGAGTCCCTGGGGGCTTTCTTT

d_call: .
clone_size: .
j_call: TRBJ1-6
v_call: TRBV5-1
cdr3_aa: CASSLDVGGNSPLHF
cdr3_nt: TGCGCCAGCAGCTTGGACGTGGGTGGGAATTCACCCCTCCACTTT

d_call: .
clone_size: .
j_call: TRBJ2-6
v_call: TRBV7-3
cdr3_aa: CASTYDSGANVLTF
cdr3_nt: TGTGCCAGCACGTACGACTCTGGGGCCAACGTCCTGACTTTC

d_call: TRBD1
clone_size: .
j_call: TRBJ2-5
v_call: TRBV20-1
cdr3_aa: CSARDSQETQYF
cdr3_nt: TGCAGTGCCCGGGACAGCCAAGAGACCCAGTACTTC

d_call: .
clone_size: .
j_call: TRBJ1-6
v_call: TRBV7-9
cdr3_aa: CASSPGEGSYNSPLHF
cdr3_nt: TGTGCCAGCAGCCCCGGCGAGGGCTCCTATAATTCACCCCTCCACTTT

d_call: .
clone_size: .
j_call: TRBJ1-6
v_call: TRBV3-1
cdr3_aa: CASSQEGPLHF
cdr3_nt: TGTGCCAGCAGTCAGGAGGGACCCCTCCACTTT

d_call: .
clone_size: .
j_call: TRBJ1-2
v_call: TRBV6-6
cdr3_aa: CASMGGDYGYTF
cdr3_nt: TGTGCCAGCATGGGGGGGGACTATGGCTACACCTTC

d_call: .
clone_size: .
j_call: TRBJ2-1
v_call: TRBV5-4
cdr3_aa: CASSFMDYNEQFF
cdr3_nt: TGTGCCAGCAGCTTTATGGATTACAATGAGCAGTTCTTC

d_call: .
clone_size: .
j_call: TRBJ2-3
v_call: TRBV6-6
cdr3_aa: CASRELDTQYF
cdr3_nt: TGTGCCAGCAGAGAGCTAGATACGCAGTATTTT

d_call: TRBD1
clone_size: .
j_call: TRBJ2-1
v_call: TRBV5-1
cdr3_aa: CASSLGQGSSYNEQFF
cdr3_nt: TGCGCCAGCAGCTTGGGACAGGGCAGCTCCTACAATGAGCAGTTCTTC

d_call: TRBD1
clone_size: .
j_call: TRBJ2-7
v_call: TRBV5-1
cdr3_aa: CASSSQGAGGVEQYF
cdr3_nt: TGCGCCAGCAGCTCACAGGGGGCAGGGGGTGTCGAGCAGTACTTC

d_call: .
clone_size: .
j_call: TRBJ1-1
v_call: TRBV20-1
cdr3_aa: CSARTRMNTEAFF
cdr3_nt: TGCAGTGCTAGGACCAGGATGAACACTGAAGCTTTCTTT

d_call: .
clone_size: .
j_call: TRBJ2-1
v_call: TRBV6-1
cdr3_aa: CASNKRGAASSYNEQFF
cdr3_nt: TGTGCCAGCAACAAACGGGGAGCGGCGAGCTCCTACAATGAGCAGTTCTTC